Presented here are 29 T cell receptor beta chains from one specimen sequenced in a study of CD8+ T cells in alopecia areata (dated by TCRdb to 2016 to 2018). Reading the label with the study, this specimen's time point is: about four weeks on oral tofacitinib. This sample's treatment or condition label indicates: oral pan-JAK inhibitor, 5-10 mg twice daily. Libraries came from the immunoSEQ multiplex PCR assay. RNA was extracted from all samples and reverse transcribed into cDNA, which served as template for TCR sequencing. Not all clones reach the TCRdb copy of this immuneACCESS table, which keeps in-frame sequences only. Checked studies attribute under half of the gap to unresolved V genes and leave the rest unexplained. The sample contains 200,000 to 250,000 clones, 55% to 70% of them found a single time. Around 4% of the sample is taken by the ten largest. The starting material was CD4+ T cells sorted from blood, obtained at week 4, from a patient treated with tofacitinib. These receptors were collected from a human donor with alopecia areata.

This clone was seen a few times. The DNA of the CDR3 is TGTGCCAGCTCCCTCATCCAACGAAAAAAGTGGACTAGCGCGAACACCGGGGAGCTGTTTTTT. Protein: CASSLIQRKKWTSANTGELFF. The chain is built from TRBV18 and TRBJ2-2; 9 bases map to TRBD2. The CDR3 is made up of 21 amino acids. The germline CDR1 and CDR2 sequences are KGHSH and LQKENI. J gave up 0 bases and V 6 bases, and 20 bases lay outside the gene matches.

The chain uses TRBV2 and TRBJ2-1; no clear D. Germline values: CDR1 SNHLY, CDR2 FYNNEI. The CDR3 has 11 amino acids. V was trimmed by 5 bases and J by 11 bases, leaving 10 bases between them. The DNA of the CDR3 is TGTGCCAGCAGTCAGAAGTCGAAGCAGTTCTTC. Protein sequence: CASSQKSKQFF. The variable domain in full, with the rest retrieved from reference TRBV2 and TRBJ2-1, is EPEVTQTPSHQVTQMGQEVILRCVPISNHLYFYWYRQILGQKVEFLVSFYNNEISEKSEIFDDQFSVERPDGSNFTLKIRSTKLEDSAMYFCASSQKSKQFFGPGTRLTVL.

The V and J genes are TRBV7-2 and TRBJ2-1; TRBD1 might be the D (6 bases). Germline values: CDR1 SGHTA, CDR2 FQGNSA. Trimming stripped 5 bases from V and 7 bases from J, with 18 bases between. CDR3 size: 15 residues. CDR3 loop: CASSLTQDRWNEQFF. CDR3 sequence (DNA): TGTGCCAGCAGCCTGACTCAAGACAGGTGGAATGAGCAGTTCTTC.

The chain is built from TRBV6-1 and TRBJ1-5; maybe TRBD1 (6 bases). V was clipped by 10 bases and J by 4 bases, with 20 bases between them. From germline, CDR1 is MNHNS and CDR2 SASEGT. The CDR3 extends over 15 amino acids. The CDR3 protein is CAIGLGAGANQPQHF. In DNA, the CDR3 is TGTGCCATAGGGCTGGGGGCGGGGGCAAATCAGCCCCAGCATTTT.

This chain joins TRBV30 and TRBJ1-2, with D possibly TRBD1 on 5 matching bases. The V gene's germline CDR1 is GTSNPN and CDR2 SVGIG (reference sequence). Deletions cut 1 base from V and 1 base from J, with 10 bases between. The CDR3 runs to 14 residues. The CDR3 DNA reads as TGTGCCTGGAGTGCAGGGAGGCATAACTATGGCTACACCTTC. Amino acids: CAWSAGRHNYGYTF.

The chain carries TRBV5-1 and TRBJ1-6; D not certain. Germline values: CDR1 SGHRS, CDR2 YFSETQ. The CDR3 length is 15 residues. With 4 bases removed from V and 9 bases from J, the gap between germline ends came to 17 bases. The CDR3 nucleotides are TGCGCCAGCAGCCCTGGTGTGATTCGAGTTTCACCCCTCCACTTT. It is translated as CASSPGVIRVSPLHF. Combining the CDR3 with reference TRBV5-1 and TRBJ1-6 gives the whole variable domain KAGVTQTPRYLIKTRGQQVTLSCSPISGHRSVSWYQQTPGQGLQFLFEYFSETQRNKGNFPGRFSGRQFSNSRSEMNVSTLELGDSALYLCASSPGVIRVSPLHFGNGTRLTVT.

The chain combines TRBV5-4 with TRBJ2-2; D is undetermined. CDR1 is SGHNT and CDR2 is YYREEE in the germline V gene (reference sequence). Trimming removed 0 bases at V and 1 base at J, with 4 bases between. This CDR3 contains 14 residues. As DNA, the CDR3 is TGTGCCAGCAGCTTGGGACAGAACACCGGGGAGCTGTTTTTT. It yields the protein CASSLGQNTGELFF.

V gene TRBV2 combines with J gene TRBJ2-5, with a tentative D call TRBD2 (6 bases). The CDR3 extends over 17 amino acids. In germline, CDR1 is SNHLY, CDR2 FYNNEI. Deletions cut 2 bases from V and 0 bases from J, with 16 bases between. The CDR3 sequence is CASSELGIAVYQETQYF. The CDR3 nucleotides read TGTGCCAGCAGTGAATTAGGGATAGCGGTGTACCAAGAGACCCAGTACTTC. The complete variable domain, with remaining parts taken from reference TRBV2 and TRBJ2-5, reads EPEVTQTPSHQVTQMGQEVILRCVPISNHLYFYWYRQILGQKVEFLVSFYNNEISEKSEIFDDQFSVERPDGSNFTLKIRSTKLEDSAMYFCASSELGIAVYQETQYFGPGTRLLVL.

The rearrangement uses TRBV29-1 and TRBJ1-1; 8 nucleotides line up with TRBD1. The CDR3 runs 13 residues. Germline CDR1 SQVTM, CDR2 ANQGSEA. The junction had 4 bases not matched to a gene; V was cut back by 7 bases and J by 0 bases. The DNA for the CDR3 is TGCAGCGCCCGGACAGGGATGAACACTGAAGCTTTCTTT. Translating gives CSARTGMNTEAFF.

The CDR3: CSVMGYNEQFF. The CDR3 DNA reads TGCAGCGTCATGGGGTACAATGAGCAGTTCTTC. The chain links TRBV29-1 to TRBJ2-1; D is ambiguous. V lost 6 bases, J lost 4 bases, and 7 bases lay in between. Germline loops: CDR1 SQVTM, CDR2 ANQGSEA. This CDR3 region has 11 residues.

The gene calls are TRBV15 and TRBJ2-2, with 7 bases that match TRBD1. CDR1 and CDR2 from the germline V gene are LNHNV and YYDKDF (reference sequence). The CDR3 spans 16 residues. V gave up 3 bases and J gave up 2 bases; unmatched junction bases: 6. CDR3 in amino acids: CATSRETGSNTGELFF. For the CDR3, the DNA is TGTGCCACCAGCAGGGAGACAGGGTCAAACACCGGGGAGCTGTTTTTT.

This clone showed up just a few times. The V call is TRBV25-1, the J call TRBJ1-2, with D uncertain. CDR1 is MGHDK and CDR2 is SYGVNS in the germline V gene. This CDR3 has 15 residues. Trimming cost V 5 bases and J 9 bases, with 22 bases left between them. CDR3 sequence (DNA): TGTGCCAGCAGTCCCACCGGGTCTATGGTCGAGAGCTACACCTTC. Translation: CASSPTGSMVESYTF.

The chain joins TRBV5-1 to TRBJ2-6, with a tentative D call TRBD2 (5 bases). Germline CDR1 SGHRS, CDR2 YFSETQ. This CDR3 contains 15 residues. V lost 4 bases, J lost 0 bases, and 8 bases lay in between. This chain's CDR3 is CASSPLASGANVLTF. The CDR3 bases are TGCGCCAGCAGCCCCCTAGCCTCTGGGGCCAACGTCCTGACTTTC.

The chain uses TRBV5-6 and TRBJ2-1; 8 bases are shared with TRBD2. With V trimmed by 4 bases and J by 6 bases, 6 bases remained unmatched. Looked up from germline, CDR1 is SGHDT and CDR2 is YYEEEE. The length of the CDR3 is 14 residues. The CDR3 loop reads CASSNIAGLNEQFF. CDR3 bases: TGTGCCAGCAGCAATATAGCGGGGCTCAATGAGCAGTTCTTC. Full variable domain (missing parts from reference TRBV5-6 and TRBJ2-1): DAGVTQSPTHLIKTRGQQVTLRCSPKSGHDTVSWYQQALGQGPQFIFQYYEEEERQRGNFPDRFSGHQFPNYSSELNVNALLLGDSALYLCASSNIAGLNEQFFGPGTRLTVL.

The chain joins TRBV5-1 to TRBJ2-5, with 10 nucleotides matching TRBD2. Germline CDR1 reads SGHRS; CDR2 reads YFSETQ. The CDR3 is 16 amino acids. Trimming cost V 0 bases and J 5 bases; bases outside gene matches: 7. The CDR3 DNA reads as TGCGCCAGCAGCTTGGAGGCAGCGGGGGGGCACGAGACCCAGTACTTC. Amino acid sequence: CASSLEAAGGHETQYF.

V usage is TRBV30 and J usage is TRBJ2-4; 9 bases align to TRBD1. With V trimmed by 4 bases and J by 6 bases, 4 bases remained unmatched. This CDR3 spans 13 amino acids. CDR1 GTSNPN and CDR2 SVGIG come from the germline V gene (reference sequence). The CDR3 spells CAWNRQGGNIQYF. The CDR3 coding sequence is TGTGCCTGGAACAGACAGGGGGGAAACATTCAGTACTTC.

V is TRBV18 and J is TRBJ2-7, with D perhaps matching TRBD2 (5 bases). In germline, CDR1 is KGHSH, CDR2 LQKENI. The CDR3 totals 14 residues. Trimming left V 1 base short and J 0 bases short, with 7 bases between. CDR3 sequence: CASSPLGSSYEQYF. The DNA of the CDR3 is TGTGCCAGCTCACCACTGGGGAGCTCCTACGAGCAGTACTTC.

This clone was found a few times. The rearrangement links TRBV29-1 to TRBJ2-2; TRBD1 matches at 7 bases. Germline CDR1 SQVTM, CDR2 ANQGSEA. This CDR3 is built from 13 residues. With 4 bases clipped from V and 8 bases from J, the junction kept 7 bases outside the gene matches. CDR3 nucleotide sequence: TGCAGCGTTGGGACAGGAGCGTGGGGGGAGCTGTTTTTT. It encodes CSVGTGAWGELFF.

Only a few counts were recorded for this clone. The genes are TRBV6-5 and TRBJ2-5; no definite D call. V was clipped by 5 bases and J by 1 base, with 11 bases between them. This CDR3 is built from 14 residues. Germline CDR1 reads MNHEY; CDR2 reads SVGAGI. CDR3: CASSLRAGQETQYF. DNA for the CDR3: TGTGCCAGCAGTCTAAGGGCTGGCCAAGAGACCCAGTACTTC.

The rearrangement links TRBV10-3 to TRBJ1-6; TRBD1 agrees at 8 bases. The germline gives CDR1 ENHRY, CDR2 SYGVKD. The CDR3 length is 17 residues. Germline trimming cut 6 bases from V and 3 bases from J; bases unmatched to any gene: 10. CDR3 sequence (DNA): TGTGCCATCAGGCCGGGACAGGCGTTAGTCTATAATTCACCCCTCCACTTT. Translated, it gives CAIRPGQALVYNSPLHF.

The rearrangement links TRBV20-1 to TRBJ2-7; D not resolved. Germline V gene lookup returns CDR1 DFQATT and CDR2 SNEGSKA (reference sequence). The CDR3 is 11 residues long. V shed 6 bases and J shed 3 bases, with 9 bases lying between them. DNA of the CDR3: TGCAGTGCAGCGACATACTACGAGCAGTACTTC. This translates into CSAATYYEQYF.

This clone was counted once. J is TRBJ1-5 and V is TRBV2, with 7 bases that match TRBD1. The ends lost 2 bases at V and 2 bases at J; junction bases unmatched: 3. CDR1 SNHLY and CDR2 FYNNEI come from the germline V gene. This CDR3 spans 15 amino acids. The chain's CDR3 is CASSEQGGGNQPQHF. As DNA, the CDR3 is TGTGCCAGCAGTGAACAGGGGGGCGGCAATCAGCCCCAGCATTTT.

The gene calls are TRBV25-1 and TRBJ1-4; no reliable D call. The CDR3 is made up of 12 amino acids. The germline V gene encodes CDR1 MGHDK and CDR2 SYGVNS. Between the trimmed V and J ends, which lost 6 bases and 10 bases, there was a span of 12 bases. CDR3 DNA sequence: TGTGCCAGCAGGACCAGTAGTGGAAAACTGTTTTTT. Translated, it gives CASRTSSGKLFF.

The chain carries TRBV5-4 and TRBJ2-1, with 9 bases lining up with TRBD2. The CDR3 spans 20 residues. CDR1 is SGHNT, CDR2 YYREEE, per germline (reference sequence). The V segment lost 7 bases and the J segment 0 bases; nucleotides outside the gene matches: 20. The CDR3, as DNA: TGTGCCAGCCAAACTCAGGGGGGTAGCGGGGGCCCTAGCTCCTACAATGAGCAGTTCTTC. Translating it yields CASQTQGGSGGPSSYNEQFF.

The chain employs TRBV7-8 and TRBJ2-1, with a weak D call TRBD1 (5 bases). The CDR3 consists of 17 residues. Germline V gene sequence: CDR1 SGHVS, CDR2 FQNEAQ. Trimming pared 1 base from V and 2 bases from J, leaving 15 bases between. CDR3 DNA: TGTGCCAGCAGCTTAGGGATGCAGGGTTCCACCTACAATGAGCAGTTCTTC. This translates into CASSLGMQGSTYNEQFF.

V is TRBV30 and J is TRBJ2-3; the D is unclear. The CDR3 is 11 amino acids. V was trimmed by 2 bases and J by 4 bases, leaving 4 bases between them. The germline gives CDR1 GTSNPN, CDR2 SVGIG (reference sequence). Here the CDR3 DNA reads TGTGCCTGGAGTTCATCAGATACGCAGTATTTT. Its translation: CAWSSSDTQYF.

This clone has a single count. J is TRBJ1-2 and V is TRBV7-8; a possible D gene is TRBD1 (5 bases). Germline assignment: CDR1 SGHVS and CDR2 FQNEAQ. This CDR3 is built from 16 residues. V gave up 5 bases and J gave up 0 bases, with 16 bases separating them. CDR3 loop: CASSPSGTGSNYGYTF. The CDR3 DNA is TGTGCCAGCAGCCCCAGCGGTACAGGATCTAACTATGGCTACACCTTC.

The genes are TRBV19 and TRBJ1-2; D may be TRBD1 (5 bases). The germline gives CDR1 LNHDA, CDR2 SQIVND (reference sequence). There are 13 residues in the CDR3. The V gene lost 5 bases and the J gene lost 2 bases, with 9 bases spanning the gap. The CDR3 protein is CASSPAGNYGYTF. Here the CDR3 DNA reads TGTGCCAGTAGTCCAGCAGGGAACTATGGCTACACCTTC.

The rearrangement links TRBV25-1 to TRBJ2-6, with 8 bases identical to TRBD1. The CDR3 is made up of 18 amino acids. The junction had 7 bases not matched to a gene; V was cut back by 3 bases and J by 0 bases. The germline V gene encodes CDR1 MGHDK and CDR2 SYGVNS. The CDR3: CASSDRTGKSSGANVLTF. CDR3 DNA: TGTGCCAGCAGTGATAGGACAGGGAAGAGCTCTGGGGCCAACGTCCTGACTTTC.